The T cell receptor beta chain under discussion was sequenced for a study of OX40 agonist ivuxolimab in advanced cancers. Turning to the overall study: Ivuxolimab was an agonistic, fully human IgG2 monoclonal antibody directed against OX40 (CD134), a costimulatory receptor. The point of sequencing TCRbeta in the periphery was to test whether ivuxolimab changed TCR sequence diversity and drove clonal T-cell expansion. Prior anti-PD-1, anti-PD-L1 or anti-CTLA-4 therapy was permitted, and 35% to 40% of dose-escalation patients had received checkpoint inhibitors. Among the roughly 52 dose-escalation patients, around 20 had hepatocellular carcinoma, approximately 15 melanoma, 9 renal cell carcinoma and 9 head and neck cancer. The dose-escalation cohort was about 83% male with a mean age of around 64 years, ranging from about 20 to 80. The monotherapy dose-escalation portion (N of about 47 patients) of the phase I ivuxolimab trial is reported in the paper. Intravenous ivuxolimab was administered to patients every 2 weeks at six dose levels: 0.01, 0.1, 0.3, 1.5, 3 and 10 mg/kg. Three dose-escalation patients achieved partial responses, one with hepatocellular carcinoma and two with cutaneous melanoma. What the work shows at the level of the full study, not this receptor alone: On average, CD8+ T cells showed more expanded clones than CD4+ T cells after ivuxolimab. Low levels of normalized T-cell clonal expansion were also seen in some patients who did not respond. Antigen specificity was not determined for the clonally expanded peripheral T cells. In the 0.1-3.0 mg/kg groups, partial responders were among the patients with the lowest normalized peripheral clonal expansion, particularly in CD8+ T cells. At doses of 0.1 to 3.0 mg/kg, clonal expansion of both CD4+ and CD8+ T cells in blood was seen between baseline and week 6.

Genomic DNA was extracted from sorted cells for sequencing of the TCRbeta CDR3 region. The immunoSEQ Assay was used to sequence the TCRbeta CDR3 regions. TCRdb re-hosts the immuneACCESS table, in-frame sequences only. Its copies lack some clones; in the studies checked, an unresolved V gene accounts for under half of them, and the cause for the rest is not known. The sample yields 100,000 or so clones; about 88% were counted once. 0.15% to 0.2% of the sample is taken by the ten largest. Worth noting for this clone: Its target antigen remains unknown. The record has no base qualities; no much larger clone is one base away.

Patients with autoimmune disease history or receiving systemic immunosuppression were excluded from the trial. Peripheral blood for TCR sequencing was drawn from every dose cohort at baseline, at cycle 4 day 1 and at cycle 7 day 1. The samples were taken from a phase I, first-in-human, multicenter, open-label dose-escalation trial of ivuxolimab. The trial enrolled adults with locally advanced or metastatic head and neck squamous cell, hepatocellular, melanoma or renal cell carcinoma. Before TCR sequencing, CD4+ T cells and CD8+ T cells were sorted from peripheral blood as separate populations. Spanning cysteine to phenylalanine, the CDR3 consists of 15 amino acids. Kept here is only the CDR3 DNA, which spans 45 bases and is read in frame from base 1. The germline V gene (reference sequence) yields GTSNPN for CDR1 and SVGIG for CDR2. V is pared back by 3 bases and J by 6 bases, with 17 bases lying between the germline termini.

The sequences come from CD4+ or CD8+ T cells sorted from blood, collected in a trial of the OX40 agonist ivuxolimab. In this chain, TRBV30 is recombined with TRBJ1-4, with the D gene not confidently named. This sequence was found in an adult with an advanced solid tumor such as melanoma, head and neck, liver or kidney cancer. DNA sequence: TGTGCCTGGAGCCCAACCCGGAGGCGAGATGAAAAACTGTTTTTT. This yields the protein CAWSPTRRRDEKLFF.